One sample yielded the 28 T cell receptor beta chains listed below, sequenced in a study of shared clonotypes between healthy human individuals. Profiled with immunoSEQ multiplex PCR; TCRdb holds only in-frame clones, not every one. Of around 2.1 million clones listed, approximately 94% are singletons. Naive CD8 cells comprised CD45RO-negative, CCR7-positively selected cells, excluding terminally differentiated effector memory CD45RA+ cells. The sample consisted of naive CD8+ T cells from PBMCs. The receptors originated from a man aged 18 to 30 in good health. Some clones in this sample may be carry-over from other donors' samples.

The chain combines TRBV19 with TRBJ2-7; 12 nucleotides agree with TRBD2. There are 13 residues in the CDR3. Germline-derived CDR1 and CDR2 are LNHDA and SQIVND (reference sequence). Trimming cost V 8 bases and J 3 bases; bases outside gene matches: 2. DNA of the CDR3: TGTGCCAGTGGGACTAGCGGGCTCTACGAGCAGTACTTC. It specifies CASGTSGLYEQYF.

This chain joins TRBV10-3 and TRBJ1-3, with no clear D. CDR1 and CDR2 from the germline V gene are ENHRY and SYGVKD. CDR3 length: 13 amino acids. V was pared by 6 bases and J by 0 bases, with 6 bases between. The CDR3: CAIREISGNTIYF. The CDR3 DNA reads TGTGCCATCAGAGAGATCTCTGGAAACACCATATATTTT.

The chain combines TRBV7-6 with TRBJ2-3; D is perhaps TRBD2 (7 bases). CDR3 length: 18 amino acids. V dropped 5 bases and J dropped 3 bases, with 24 bases sitting between them. The germline gives CDR1 SGHVS, CDR2 FNYEAQ. The CDR3: CASSIGTGTTRGTDTQYF. Here the CDR3 DNA reads TGTGCCAGCAGCATCGGCACCGGGACTACCAGGGGTACAGATACGCAGTATTTT.

CDR3 sequence: CASRSQGFAGELFF. CDR3 coding DNA: TGTGCCAGCCGCTCACAGGGGTTCGCCGGGGAGCTGTTTTTT. J is TRBJ2-2 and V is TRBV6-5; 7 nucleotides agree with TRBD1. Germline lookup yields CDR1 MNHEY and CDR2 SVGAGI. This CDR3 is 14 amino acids long. V was clipped by 8 bases and J by 6 bases; unmatched bases: 9.

The chain combines TRBV7-3 with TRBJ2-6; D might be TRBD1 (5 bases). The CDR3 runs 15 residues. V lost 3 bases and J lost 2, with 8 bases in between. The germline V gene has CDR1 SGHTA and CDR2 FQGTGA. The DNA for the CDR3 is TGTGCCAGCAGCTTGGGGCGAGCTGGGGCCAACGTCCTGACTTTC. It translates to CASSLGRAGANVLTF.

The chain recombines TRBV27 with TRBJ2-2; D unclear. This CDR3 has 14 residues. CDR1 and CDR2 (germline): MNHEY, SMNVEV (reference sequence). V was trimmed by 4 bases and J by 6 bases, leaving 12 bases between them. CDR3 in amino acids: CASSSIPRPGELFF. The DNA of the CDR3 is TGTGCCAGCAGTTCCATTCCGAGACCCGGGGAGCTGTTTTTT.

As concerns this clone: Other DNA sequences within the sample encode an identical CDR3. The chain combines TRBV6-1 with TRBJ1-2; no clear D. Trimming stripped 1 base from V and 3 bases from J, with 6 bases between. Germline CDR1 is MNHNS and CDR2 is SASEGT. The CDR3 length is 13 residues. CDR3 bases: TGTGCCAGCAGTGAAGGACGGTACTATGGCTACACCTTC. Protein sequence: CASSEGRYYGYTF.

This chain joins TRBV2 and TRBJ2-5; 7 positions agree with TRBD2. Per germline, CDR1 SNHLY and CDR2 FYNNEI. Trimming at V came to 1 base and at J to 5 bases, leaving 4 bases not matched to a gene. The CDR3 has 14 residues. The CDR3 bases are TGTGCCAGCAGTGAAGGTGTGGGAGGGGAGACCCAGTACTTC. Translated, it gives CASSEGVGGETQYF. Combining the CDR3 with reference TRBV2 and TRBJ2-5 gives the whole variable domain EPEVTQTPSHQVTQMGQEVILRCVPISNHLYFYWYRQILGQKVEFLVSFYNNEISEKSEIFDDQFSVERPDGSNFTLKIRSTKLEDSAMYFCASSEGVGGETQYFGPGTRLLVL.

The rearrangement joins TRBV9 to TRBJ2-1, with D possibly being TRBD2 (8 bases). The CDR3 extends over 15 amino acids. Deletions cut 4 bases from V and 4 bases from J, with 15 bases between. Germline CDR1 SGDLS, CDR2 YYNGEE. The CDR3 sequence: CASSPRGGQYNEQFF. CDR3 bases: TGTGCCAGCAGCCCCCGGGGGGGACAGTACAATGAGCAGTTCTTC. Complete variable domain (other parts from reference TRBV9 and TRBJ2-1): DSGVTQTPKHLITATGQRVTLRCSPRSGDLSVYWYQQSLDQGLQFLIQYYNGEERAKGNILERFSAQQFPDLHSELNLSSLELGDSALYFCASSPRGGQYNEQFFGPGTRLTVL.

The chain employs TRBV27 and TRBJ2-7; D is possibly TRBD2 (6 bases). Germline CDR1 is MNHEY and CDR2 is SMNVEV (reference sequence). The V and J ends lost 7 bases and 6 bases respectively, with 22 bases between them. This CDR3 comprises 15 residues. The CDR3 DNA sequence: TGTGCCAGCAAGGCGGGGCAAAGAGCACCCCCCGAGCAGTACTTC. Protein sequence: CASKAGQRAPPEQYF.

The chain is built from TRBV27 and TRBJ2-7, with 7 bases identical to TRBD2. The V segment lost 7 bases and the J segment 5 bases; nucleotides outside the gene matches: 5. Germline-derived CDR1 and CDR2 are MNHEY and SMNVEV (reference sequence). The CDR3 contains 12 residues. The CDR3 DNA is TGTGCCAGCAATGGGGGAGGGGACGAGCAGTACTTC. Protein sequence: CASNGGGDEQYF.

This chain connects TRBV11-3 to TRBJ2-1, with D perhaps TRBD2 (6 bases). V dropped 3 bases and J dropped 0 bases, with 15 bases sitting between them. Germline V gene lookup returns CDR1 SGHNT and CDR2 YENEEA. The CDR3 has 17 residues. The chain's CDR3 is CASSLRWVGGSYNEQFF. CDR3 in DNA: TGTGCCAGCAGCTTGCGGTGGGTGGGAGGCTCCTACAATGAGCAGTTCTTC. The full variable domain, rest sourced from reference TRBV11-3 and TRBJ2-1, is EAGVVQSPRYKIIEKKQPVAFWCNPISGHNTLYWYLQNLGQGPELLIRYENEEAVDDSQLPKDRFSAERLKGVDSTLKIQPAELGDSAVYLCASSLRWVGGSYNEQFFGPGTRLTVL.

The CDR3 DNA reads as TGTGCCAGCAGCCGACAGGGGGCTGGTCAGCCCCAGCATTTT. It encodes CASSRQGAGQPQHF. V usage is TRBV7-9 and J usage is TRBJ1-5; 10 bases align to TRBD1. V lost 5 bases, J lost 6 bases, and 4 bases stayed unmatched. Germline V lookup: CDR1 SEHNR, CDR2 FQNEAQ (reference sequence). This CDR3 is built from 14 residues.

As for this clone: In the same sample, other DNA sequences code for this CDR3. The chain is built from TRBV9 and TRBJ2-1; D gene ambiguous. This CDR3 spans 15 amino acids. CDR1 SGDLS and CDR2 YYNGEE come from the germline V gene. Between the trimmed V and J ends, which lost 0 bases and 0 bases, there was a span of 7 bases. The CDR3 protein is CASSVDPSSYNEQFF. CDR3 bases: TGTGCCAGCAGCGTAGACCCTAGCTCCTACAATGAGCAGTTCTTC.

A note on this clone: Other nucleotide sequences in the sample specify the same CDR3. J is TRBJ2-7 and V is TRBV11-2, with 9 positions matching TRBD1. The V gene end was trimmed by 4 bases and the J gene end by 1 base; junction bases not matched to a gene: 2. Per germline, CDR1 SGHAT and CDR2 FQNNGV. This CDR3 is built from 14 residues. Here the CDR3 DNA reads TGTGCCAGCAGCTCAGGGACAGGGTCCTACGAGCAGTACTTC. This translates into CASSSGTGSYEQYF.

The chain joins TRBV5-6 to TRBJ2-7; TRBD2 is a possible D gene (6 bases). Germline V gene lookup returns CDR1 SGHDT and CDR2 YYEEEE. The CDR3 sequence is 12 residues long. V was cut by 3 bases and J by 6 bases, with 10 bases left in between. CDR3 coding DNA: TGTGCCAGCAGCTCGGAGGGGCGCGAGCAGTACTTC. It codes for CASSSEGREQYF.

V is TRBV27 and J is TRBJ2-7, with 10 bases matching TRBD2. There are 18 residues in the CDR3. Germline CDR1 and CDR2: MNHEY and SMNVEV (reference sequence). With 1 base clipped from V and 7 bases from J, the junction kept 16 bases outside the gene matches. The CDR3 loop reads CASSLFGLGLAGVGEQYF. CDR3 sequence (DNA): TGTGCCAGCAGTTTATTCGGACTAGGGCTAGCGGGAGTCGGAGAGCAGTACTTC.

The gene calls are TRBV9 and TRBJ2-3, with D uncertain. CDR1 and CDR2 (germline): SGDLS, YYNGEE. The CDR3 has 12 amino acids. Trimming pared 3 bases from V and 2 bases from J, leaving 4 bases between. The CDR3 loop is CASSEATDTQYF. DNA for the CDR3: TGTGCCAGCAGCGAGGCCACAGATACGCAGTATTTT.

This chain links TRBV28 with TRBJ1-1; 10 bases agree with TRBD1. Germline assignment: CDR1 MDHEN and CDR2 SYDVKM. V shed 8 bases, J shed 6 bases, and the junction held 15 bases outside the gene matches. This CDR3 has 16 amino acids. The CDR3 coding sequence is TGTGCCAGCGGACATCGACAGGGGGCGCAAAGTCCTGAAGCTTTCTTT. Its protein is CASGHRQGAQSPEAFF.

The chain recombines TRBV9 with TRBJ2-1; 10 positions agree with TRBD2. Losses at the gene ends were 2 bases for V and 4 bases for J; bases not matched to a gene: 6. The germline gives CDR1 SGDLS, CDR2 YYNGEE. The CDR3 is 16 residues long. The DNA of the CDR3 is TGTGCCAGCAGCGTCCAGAGCGGGAGGGAGTACAATGAGCAGTTCTTC. This encodes CASSVQSGREYNEQFF. Combining the CDR3 with reference TRBV9 and TRBJ2-1 gives the whole variable domain DSGVTQTPKHLITATGQRVTLRCSPRSGDLSVYWYQQSLDQGLQFLIQYYNGEERAKGNILERFSAQQFPDLHSELNLSSLELGDSALYFCASSVQSGREYNEQFFGPGTRLTVL.

This clone was counted once. The identical CDR3 is also encoded by other nucleotide sequences in the sample. The chain recombines TRBV9 with TRBJ1-2, with TRBD1 as a possible D gene (5 bases). The V gene's germline CDR1 is SGDLS and CDR2 YYNGEE. V was shortened by 2 bases and J by 6 bases, with 8 bases between the two germline ends. This CDR3 has 12 amino acids. The CDR3: CASSVGGNGYTF. Written as DNA, the CDR3 is TGTGCCAGCAGCGTCGGGGGGAATGGCTACACCTTC.

The CDR3 bases are TGTGCCAGCAGCAGATCAACGGGACTAGCGGAATCCTACGAGCAGTACTTC. Protein: CASSRSTGLAESYEQYF. This chain uses TRBV21-1 with TRBJ2-7; TRBD2 is taken as the D call from the table, unchecked against the DNA. TRBV21-1 is designated a pseudogene. This CDR3 is 17 amino acids long.

The V and J genes are TRBV27 and TRBJ1-2; 8 nucleotides line up with TRBD1. CDR1 is MNHEY, CDR2 SMNVEV, per germline (reference sequence). Trimming took 10 bases from V and 2 from J; bases not matched to a gene: 15. CDR3 length equals 16 residues. The CDR3 DNA sequence: TGTGCCATCCGGCGATCCTCCGGGACAGGAAACTATGGCTACACCTTC. Translation gives CAIRRSSGTGNYGYTF.

In the case of this clone: Relative to the germline gene, one junction end is altered; a read error may explain this. This sequence joins TRBV7-2 and TRBJ1-1, with TRBD1 matching over 7 bases. Germline CDR1 is SGHTA and CDR2 is FQGNSA. The CDR3 loop spans 11 amino acids. The CDR3 DNA reads TGTGCCAGCAGGTTAGGACAGGCAGCTTTCTTT. This encodes CASRLGQAAFF. Drawing the rest from reference TRBV7-2 and TRBJ1-1, the complete variable domain is GAGVSQSPSNKVTEKGKDVELRCDPISGHTALYWYRQSLGQGLEFLIYFQGNSAPDKSGLPSDRFSAERTGGSVSTLTIQRTQQEDSAVYLCASRLGQAAFFGQGTRLTVV.

The chain uses TRBV27 and TRBJ1-4; D may be TRBD1 (6 bases). Germline assignment: CDR1 MNHEY and CDR2 SMNVEV (reference sequence). The germline V and J ends were trimmed by 5 bases and 1 base, with 17 bases remaining between them. The CDR3 totals 17 residues. In DNA form, the CDR3 reads TGTGCCAGCAGTACCCACAGGGAGTCCGAAACTAATGAAAAACTGTTTTTT. Residues: CASSTHRESETNEKLFF. The entire variable domain, with the rest obtained from reference TRBV27 and TRBJ1-4, is as follows: EAQVTQNPRYLITVTGKKLTVTCSQNMNHEYMSWYRQDPGLGLRQIYYSMNVEVTDKGDVPEGYKVSRKEKRNFPLILESPSPNQTSLYFCASSTHRESETNEKLFFGSGTQLSVL.

V is TRBV7-9 and J is TRBJ2-5; D not certain. There are 17 residues in the CDR3. V was pared by 0 bases and J by 1 base, with 15 bases between. Germline V gene lookup returns CDR1 SEHNR and CDR2 FQNEAQ (reference sequence). The CDR3: CASSLAPFTGPQETQYF. The CDR3 nucleotides read TGTGCCAGCAGCTTAGCTCCCTTCACCGGGCCCCAAGAGACCCAGTACTTC.

As regards this clone: In the same sample, other DNA sequences code for this CDR3. This rearrangement joins TRBV29-1 to TRBJ2-2; D gene uncertain. Germline V gene sequence: CDR1 SQVTM, CDR2 ANQGSEA. The CDR3 totals 13 residues. V lost 6 bases to trimming and J lost 4 bases, with 12 bases between them. In DNA, the CDR3 is TGCAGCGTCTCTCCCGGCTCCACCGGGGAGCTGTTTTTT. Residues: CSVSPGSTGELFF.

Only one count was recorded for this clone. This chain connects TRBV4-2 to TRBJ2-5; D is ambiguous. V was cut by 1 base and J by 1 base, with 13 bases left in between. The CDR3 totals 16 residues. Per the germline V gene, CDR1 is LGHNA and CDR2 is YNFKEQ. In DNA, the CDR3 is TGTGCCAGCAGCCAAGTTGGGCAGGAACTCCAAGAGACCCAGTACTTC. Translation gives CASSQVGQELQETQYF.